This T cell receptor beta chain was sequenced during a study of spatial heterogeneity in lung cancer. Study details: PBMC samples from follow-up, when available, were sequenced at a median of around 23 months post-resection.

The sample's time point: blood at routine non-recurrence follow-up after resection. No cells were sorted before sequencing. The whole RNA sequenced was extracted from tumor, nontumor lung or frozen PBMC. This clonotype was seen many times. Antigen: not known. J gave up 11 bases and V 8 bases, and 14 bases lay outside the gene matches. The CDR3 runs to 13 residues. Germline V gene sequence: CDR1 LGHDT, CDR2 YNNKEL (reference sequence). Study-level findings and limits: Blood carried ubiquitous expanded tumor TCRs more at resection than follow-up.

TCRdb analysed the 5' RACE reads with MiXCR anew, one entry per CDR3 protein. The repertoire has tens of thousands of distinct CDR3 sequences, 7.4% of them found once; the top ten carry around 38%. The material was PBMCs, obtained at follow-up. The sequence was obtained from a female donor with early-stage non-small cell lung cancer. V usage is TRBV3-1 and J usage is TRBJ1-1, with 7 bases fitting TRBD1. CDR3 loop: CASHNLGGAEAFF. The CDR3 nucleotides are TGTGCCAGCCACAACCTAGGGGGCGCAGAGGCTTTCTTT.